A single sample gave rise to the 14 T cell receptor beta chains below, sequenced in a study of OX40 agonist ivuxolimab in advanced cancers. Clones were read by immunoSEQ multiplex PCR, and TCRdb kept only the in-frame ones, dropping some. Of roughly 24,000 clones listed, approximately 86% are singletons. The material was CD4+ or CD8+ T cells sorted from blood, obtained in a trial of the OX40 agonist ivuxolimab. The receptors shown here come from an adult with an advanced solid tumor such as melanoma, head and neck, liver or kidney cancer.

The chain carries TRBV7-9 and TRBJ1-2; D uncertain. The germline V and J ends were trimmed by 6 bases and 6 bases, with 17 bases remaining between them. Germline V lookup: CDR1 SEHNR, CDR2 FQNEAQ (reference sequence). The CDR3 is made up of 14 amino acids. Written as DNA, the CDR3 is TGTGCCAGCAGTTCTAGGGTTCTTATTGATGGCTACACCTTC. This gives the protein CASSSRVLIDGYTF.

The chain carries TRBV7-2 and TRBJ1-3, with D unclear. The CDR3 length is 17 residues. Germline V gene data show CDR1 as SGHTA and CDR2 as FQGNSA. With 5 bases removed from V and 0 bases from J, the gap between germline ends came to 17 bases. CDR3 region: CASSLGSGLFSGNTIYF. For the CDR3, the DNA is TGTGCCAGCAGCCTAGGATCTGGCCTTTTCTCTGGAAACACCATATATTTT.

The chain carries TRBV4-3 and TRBJ1-1; D uncertain. Germline CDR1 is LGHNA and CDR2 is YSLEER. V was pared by 0 bases and J by 1 base, with 6 bases between. The CDR3 contains 14 residues. CDR3 in DNA: TGCGCCAGCAGCCAAGATTTCGGGAACACTGAAGCTTTCTTT. This sequence encodes CASSQDFGNTEAFF.

The chain recombines TRBV7-9 with TRBJ1-5; TRBD1 is a possible D gene (5 bases). Germline CDR1 reads SEHNR; CDR2 reads FQNEAQ (reference sequence). The CDR3 spans 15 residues. V was shortened by 5 bases and J by 0 bases, with 11 bases between the two germline ends. CDR3 DNA: TGTGCCAGCAGCGGCCGGGACTATAGCAATCAGCCCCAGCATTTT. Residues: CASSGRDYSNQPQHF.

The chain joins TRBV5-1 to TRBJ2-1, with 9 bases aligning to TRBD2. With 4 bases clipped from V and 4 bases from J, the junction kept 9 bases outside the gene matches. This CDR3 is 16 amino acids long. CDR1 is SGHRS and CDR2 is YFSETQ in the germline V gene. CDR3 nucleotides: TGCGCCAGCAGCCCTGGCGGTAGCGGGAGATACAATGAGCAGTTCTTC. This gives the protein CASSPGGSGRYNEQFF. Complete variable domain (other parts from reference TRBV5-1 and TRBJ2-1): KAGVTQTPRYLIKTRGQQVTLSCSPISGHRSVSWYQQTPGQGLQFLFEYFSETQRNKGNFPGRFSGRQFSNSRSEMNVSTLELGDSALYLCASSPGGSGRYNEQFFGPGTRLTVL.

The chain combines TRBV6-6 with TRBJ1-4, with a possible D match to TRBD1 (6 bases). Germline loops: CDR1 MNHNY, CDR2 SVGAGI (reference sequence). V was cut by 0 bases and J by 10 bases, with 9 bases left in between. There are 13 residues in the CDR3. CDR3 in amino acids: CASSYSTGGKLFF. The CDR3 nucleotides read TGTGCCAGCAGTTACTCGACAGGAGGAAAACTGTTTTTT.

V gene TRBV5-1 combines with J gene TRBJ2-2, with D maybe TRBD2 (5 bases). Germline V gene sequence: CDR1 SGHRS, CDR2 YFSETQ. V lost 0 bases and J 6 bases, leaving 33 bases between the germline ends. This CDR3 region has 22 residues. The CDR3 protein is CASSLARRVLPESPVWAGELFF. The CDR3 coding sequence is TGCGCCAGCAGCTTGGCCAGGCGGGTATTGCCGGAATCCCCCGTCTGGGCCGGGGAGCTGTTTTTT.

J is TRBJ2-3 and V is TRBV6-5; 8 nucleotides match TRBD2. CDR1 is MNHEY and CDR2 is SVGAGI in the germline V gene. There are 16 residues in the CDR3. Trimming took 0 bases from V and 4 from J; bases not matched to a gene: 6. The CDR3: CASSYSGGGSADTQYF. DNA of the CDR3: TGTGCCAGCAGTTACTCGGGCGGGGGGAGCGCAGATACGCAGTATTTT.

The chain joins TRBV4-2 to TRBJ2-7, with a weak D call TRBD1 (5 bases). There are 15 residues in the CDR3. V lost 2 bases to trimming and J lost 2 bases, with 13 bases between them. From germline, CDR1 is LGHNA and CDR2 YNFKEQ. In DNA, the CDR3 is TGTGCCAGCAGCCAAACAGACAGTCCCGCCTACGAGCAGTACTTC. Translation gives CASSQTDSPAYEQYF.

This chain uses TRBV7-6 with TRBJ2-5; 8 positions agree with TRBD2. This CDR3 has 18 residues. The J segment lost 2 bases and the V segment lost 0 bases, leaving 11 bases of the junction unmatched. Germline CDR1 is SGHVS and CDR2 is FNYEAQ. The CDR3 DNA reads TGTGCCAGCAGCTTAGCCAGGGAGGGACTAGGCTTACAAGAGACCCAGTACTTC. It translates to CASSLAREGLGLQETQYF.

In the case of this clone: The junction departs from the called germline gene at one end, perhaps through a read error. This rearrangement joins TRBV7-8 to TRBJ1-5; D might be TRBD1 (5 bases). Germline V gene lookup returns CDR1 SGHVS and CDR2 FQNEAQ. The CDR3 contains 13 residues. CDR3 sequence: CASSLGVGQPQHF. The CDR3 DNA reads TGTGCCAGCAGTTTAGGGGTCGGACAGCCCCAGCATTTT.

The V gene is TRBV7-9, the J gene TRBJ1-5, with 7 bases identical to TRBD1. Germline V gene sequence: CDR1 SEHNR, CDR2 FQNEAQ (reference sequence). The CDR3 spans 16 residues. V dropped 4 bases and J dropped 0; count of bases not matched to a gene: 6. Here the CDR3 reads CASSSGTDYSNQPQHF. DNA of the CDR3: TGTGCCAGCAGCTCCGGGACAGATTATAGCAATCAGCCCCAGCATTTT.

Only one count was recorded for this clone. V and J are TRBV5-6 and TRBJ1-2; TRBD1 aligns across 10 bases. CDR3 length: 17 amino acids. Per germline, CDR1 SGHDT and CDR2 YYEEEE. Trimming cost V 0 bases and J 3 bases; bases outside gene matches: 8. This chain's CDR3 is CASSLATGQGSYYGYTF. The CDR3 DNA is TGTGCCAGCAGCTTGGCTACGGGACAGGGGAGTTACTATGGCTACACCTTC.

The rearrangement uses TRBV13 and TRBJ2-2; D is possibly TRBD1 or TRBD2 (6 bases each). Per the germline V gene, CDR1 is PRHDT and CDR2 is FYEKMQ (reference sequence). CDR3 length equals 22 residues. Trimming took off 5 bases at V and 4 bases at J, with 35 bases between the two ends. The DNA of the CDR3 is TGTGCCAGCAGCCCCCTCGATGGGGCCACCTCTTCTGGGGGGCTGAGCACCGGGGAGCTGTTTTTT. This encodes CASSPLDGATSSGGLSTGELFF.